The clone carrying this TCR beta chain was recorded a few times. Its matching antigen is unknown. This sample is part of a study of graft-versus-host responses after intestinal transplantation. Method: immunoSEQ multiplex PCR; TCRdb's copy keeps in-frame clones and lacks some. The table shows about 150,000 clones, with about 90% occurring only once. V shed 3 bases, J shed 4 bases, and the junction held 5 bases outside the gene matches. The CDR3 is 14 residues long. Looked up from germline, CDR1 is GTSNPN and CDR2 is SVGIG (reference sequence). The sample in question was unstimulated CD4+ T cells sorted from spleen or lymph node cells, obtained before intestinal transplant. The chain employs TRBV30 and TRBJ1-3; the match to TRBD1 covers 8 bases. This TCR derives from a human donor who received an intestinal transplant. In DNA form, the CDR3 reads TGTGCCTGGAGGGGAAGACAGGGGGGAAACACCATATATTTT. Translation: CAWRGRQGGNTIYF.